The table lists the clone carrying this T cell receptor (beta chain) with many counts. Its antigen is unidentified. Previously reported methods and listed TCR primers produced the bulk TCR libraries. TCRdb reprocessed the PCR reads via MiXCR and lists one record per CDR3 protein. The data contain approximately 37,000 distinct CDR3 sequences, about 19% of them seen just once; the ten biggest clones take up 0.9% to 1.2%. The record originates from a study of molecular identifiers for immune sequencing clone quantification. General study points: Clones above 20 RNA copies contained over 97% of effector molecules but under 1% of naive ones.

This CDR3 region has 13 residues. Trimming cost V 1 base and J 6 bases, with 8 bases left between them. Germline CDR1 and CDR2: LGHDT and YNNKEL (reference sequence). Between about 19,000 and 1,000,000 sorted cells, with 10%, 30% or 50% RNA, yielded naive CD8 libraries. Naive CD8 T cells were sorted, and the gate applied was CD8+CD4-CCR7+CD45RA+. The chain couples TRBV3-1 to TRBJ2-3; D uncertain. Specimen: naive CD8+ T cells from blood, with Jurkat cell RNA spiked in. Subset indicated: FACS-sorted CD8+CD4-CCR7+CD45RA+ naive T cells. The sequence derives from a human donor in good health. Some libraries in this study had Jurkat cell RNA spiked in. The CDR3 spells CASSQVVWDTQYF. DNA of the CDR3: TGTGCCAGCAGCCAAGTGGTTTGGGATACGCAGTATTTT.